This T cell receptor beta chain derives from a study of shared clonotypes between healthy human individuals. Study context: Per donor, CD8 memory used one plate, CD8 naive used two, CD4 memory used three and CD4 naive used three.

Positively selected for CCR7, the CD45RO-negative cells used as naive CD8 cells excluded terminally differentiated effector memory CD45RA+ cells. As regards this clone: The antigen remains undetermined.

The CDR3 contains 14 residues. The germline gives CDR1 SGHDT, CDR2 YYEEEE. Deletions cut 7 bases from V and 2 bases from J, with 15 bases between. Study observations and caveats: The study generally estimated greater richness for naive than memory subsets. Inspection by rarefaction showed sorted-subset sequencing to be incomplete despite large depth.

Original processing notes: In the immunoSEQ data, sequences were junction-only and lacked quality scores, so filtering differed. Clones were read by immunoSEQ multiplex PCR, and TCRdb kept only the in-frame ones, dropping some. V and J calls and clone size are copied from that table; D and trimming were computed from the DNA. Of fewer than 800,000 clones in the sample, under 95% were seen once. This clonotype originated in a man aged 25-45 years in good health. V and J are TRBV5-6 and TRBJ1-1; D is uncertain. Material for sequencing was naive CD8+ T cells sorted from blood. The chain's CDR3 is CASLNALDNTEAFF. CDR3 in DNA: TGTGCCAGCCTCAATGCGTTGGACAACACTGAAGCTTTCTTT.